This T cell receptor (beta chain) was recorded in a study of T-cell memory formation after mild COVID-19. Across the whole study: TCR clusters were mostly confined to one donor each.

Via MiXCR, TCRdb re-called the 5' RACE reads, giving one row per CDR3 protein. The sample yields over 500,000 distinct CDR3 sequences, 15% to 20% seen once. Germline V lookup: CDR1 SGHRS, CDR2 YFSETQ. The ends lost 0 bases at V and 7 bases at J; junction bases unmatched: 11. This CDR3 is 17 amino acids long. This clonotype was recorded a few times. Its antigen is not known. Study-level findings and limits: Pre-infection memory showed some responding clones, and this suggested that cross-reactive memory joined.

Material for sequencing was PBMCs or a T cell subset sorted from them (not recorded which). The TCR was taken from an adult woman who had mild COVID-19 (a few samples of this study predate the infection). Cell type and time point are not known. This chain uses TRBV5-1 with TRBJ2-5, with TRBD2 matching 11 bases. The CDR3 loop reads CASSLEGSGRASSTQYF. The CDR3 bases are TGCGCCAGCAGCTTGGAAGGTAGCGGGAGGGCCTCATCGACCCAGTACTTC.